This T cell receptor beta chain came from a study of shared clonotypes between healthy human individuals. CDR3 size: 15 residues. Trimming took off 1 base at V and 0 bases at J, with 7 bases between the two ends. Per the germline V gene, CDR1 is SGHVS and CDR2 is FQNEAQ. Some clones are missing from TCRdb's copy, which holds only in-frame ones; the method was immunoSEQ multiplex PCR. The profile covers roughly 2,300,000 clones, with about 90% appearing a single time and about 0.41% taken by the ten largest. Study-level points and caveats: Some clonotypes were shared by all four sorted-subset donors, while others were not shared. The non-shared ones had lower generation probabilities than the shared ones. Four donors shared approximately 5% of their naive CD4 clonotypes. Incompleteness in sorted-subset sequencing, despite large depth, was shown by rarefaction.

Of note for this clone: Its cognate antigen is unknown.

The sequencing input was naive CD4+ T cells from PBMCs. Indicated subset: CD45RA+ positively selected. This TCR came from a man younger than 30 in good health. Some clones in this sample may be carry-over from other donors' samples. The J gene is TRBJ1-3, the V gene TRBV7-8; D unresolved. CDR3 DNA sequence: TGTGCCAGCAGCTTAGGATGGCCCTCTGGAAACACCATATATTTT. Its translation: CASSLGWPSGNTIYF.